The rows below give T cell receptor beta chains drawn from one sample of a study of human T cells and chemical hapten exposure. TCRdb reprocessed the RACE reads with MiXCR, giving one entry per CDR3 protein. The sample records some 350,000 distinct CDR3 sequences, approximately 6.3% being singletons. Sample: whole blood, taken in connection with sensitization to the hapten diphenylcyclopropenone (DPC). Every receptor here comes from a woman under 30 with alopecia areata. Some clones in this sample may be carry-over from other donors' samples. Both conserved end residues are part of each CDR3. The D gene is left open where the match is weak. Where a row states a size, it is once, few, many or the class of an expanded clone; other rows omit it.

CDR3 length: 14
J gene: TRBJ2-3
clone size: few
V gene: TRBV7-9
D gene: -
CDR3 protein: CASSLASEGDTQYF
CDR3 DNA: TGTGCCAGCAGCTTGGCTAGCGAAGGGGATACGCAGTATTTT

CDR3 length: 13
J gene: TRBJ1-1
clone size: few
V gene: TRBV12-5
D gene: -
CDR3 protein: CASGFGLGTEAFF
CDR3 DNA: TGTGCTAGTGGTTTTGGACTGGGGACTGAAGCTTTCTTT

CDR3 length: 13
J gene: TRBJ2-7
clone size: -
V gene: TRBV12-3/TRBV12-4
D gene: -
CDR3 protein: CASRLDSSYEQYF
CDR3 DNA: TGTGCCAGCAGGCTGGACAGCTCCTACGAGCAGTACTTC

CDR3 length: 14
J gene: TRBJ2-3
clone size: few
V gene: TRBV5-4
D gene: TRBD2
CDR3 protein: CASSSGLARDTQYF
CDR3 DNA: TGTGCCAGCAGCTCGGGACTAGCAAGAGATACGCAGTATTTT

CDR3 length: 17
J gene: TRBJ1-4
clone size: many
V gene: TRBV4-2
D gene: -
CDR3 protein: CASSQESQGGTNEKLFF
CDR3 DNA: TGTGCCAGCAGCCAAGAGTCACAAGGAGGCACTAATGAAAAACTGTTTTTT

CDR3 length: 14
J gene: TRBJ2-5
clone size: -
V gene: TRBV4-1
D gene: TRBD2
CDR3 protein: CASSQSSGEETQYF
CDR3 DNA: TGCGCCAGCAGCCAATCCAGCGGGGAAGAGACCCAGTACTTC

CDR3 length: 15
J gene: TRBJ2-3
clone size: -
V gene: TRBV27
D gene: -
CDR3 protein: CASSLLWGGQDTQYF
CDR3 DNA: TGTGCCAGCAGTTTATTGTGGGGGGGCCAAGATACGCAGTATTTT

CDR3 length: 15
J gene: TRBJ2-1
clone size: many
V gene: TRBV7-9
D gene: -
CDR3 protein: CASSLGRESHDEQFF
CDR3 DNA: TGTGCCAGCAGCTTGGGGCGAGAATCGCACGATGAGCAGTTCTTC

CDR3 length: 13
J gene: TRBJ1-2
clone size: -
V gene: TRBV7-2
D gene: -
CDR3 protein: CASSSHVVSGYTF
CDR3 DNA: TGTGCCAGCAGCTCACATGTAGTGTCAGGCTACACCTTC

CDR3 length: 16
J gene: TRBJ2-5
clone size: -
V gene: TRBV5-4
D gene: TRBD2
CDR3 protein: CASSYGLAGDQETQYF
CDR3 DNA: TGTGCCAGCAGCTACGGACTAGCGGGGGATCAAGAGACCCAGTACTTC

CDR3 length: 14
J gene: TRBJ1-2
clone size: few
V gene: TRBV24-1
D gene: -
CDR3 protein: CATSDPSAFDGYTF
CDR3 DNA: TGTGCCACCAGTGACCCGAGCGCTTTCGATGGCTACACCTTC

CDR3 length: 14
J gene: TRBJ2-5
clone size: many
V gene: TRBV20-1
D gene: -
CDR3 protein: CSAIGGEAQETQYF
CDR3 DNA: TGCAGTGCTATTGGAGGGGAAGCCCAAGAGACCCAGTACTTC

CDR3 length: 13
J gene: TRBJ2-3
clone size: many
V gene: TRBV5-1
D gene: -
CDR3 protein: CASSFEGSDTQYF
CDR3 DNA: TGCGCCAGCAGCTTTGAGGGATCCGATACGCAGTATTTT

CDR3 length: 13
J gene: TRBJ1-2
clone size: -
V gene: TRBV6-1
D gene: -
CDR3 protein: CASRLDLNYGYTF
CDR3 DNA: TGTGCCAGCAGATTGGACCTTAACTATGGCTACACCTTC

CDR3 length: 14
J gene: TRBJ2-1
clone size: few
V gene: TRBV5-1
D gene: -
CDR3 protein: CASSLSRDFNEQFF
CDR3 DNA: TGCGCCAGCAGCTTGAGCAGGGACTTCAATGAGCAGTTCTTC

CDR3 length: 14
J gene: TRBJ2-3
clone size: -
V gene: TRBV29-1
D gene: -
CDR3 protein: CSVSGSSGIDTQYF
CDR3 DNA: TGCAGCGTCTCCGGGTCCAGCGGTATAGATACGCAGTATTTT

CDR3 length: 15
J gene: TRBJ2-5
clone size: few
V gene: TRBV12-3/TRBV12-4
D gene: TRBD2
CDR3 protein: CASSALAGGQETQYF
CDR3 DNA: TGTGCCAGCAGTGCTCTAGCGGGGGGACAAGAGACCCAGTACTTC

CDR3 length: 14
J gene: TRBJ2-1
clone size: many
V gene: TRBV6-2/TRBV6-3
D gene: TRBD2
CDR3 protein: CASRSGGAGNEQFF
CDR3 DNA: TGTGCCAGCAGGAGCGGGGGGGCCGGCAATGAGCAGTTCTTC

CDR3 length: 16
J gene: TRBJ2-3
clone size: -
V gene: TRBV4-3
D gene: -
CDR3 protein: CASSQDPRPSTDTQYF
CDR3 DNA: TGCGCCAGCAGCCAAGATCCCAGACCTAGCACAGATACGCAGTATTTT

CDR3 length: 15
J gene: TRBJ1-3
clone size: few
V gene: TRBV7-3
D gene: -
CDR3 protein: CASSLRAPTGNTIYF
CDR3 DNA: TGTGCCAGCAGCTTAAGAGCCCCTACTGGAAACACCATATATTTT

CDR3 length: 16
J gene: TRBJ1-5
clone size: -
V gene: TRBV7-2
D gene: TRBD1
CDR3 protein: CASSSPDRPLYQPQHF
CDR3 DNA: TGTGCCAGCAGCTCCCCGGACAGGCCCCTCTATCAGCCCCAGCATTTT

CDR3 length: 13
J gene: TRBJ2-7
clone size: few
V gene: TRBV20-1
D gene: -
CDR3 protein: CSARRDFPGEQYF
CDR3 DNA: TGCAGTGCTCGAAGGGACTTCCCGGGCGAGCAGTACTTC

CDR3 length: 14
J gene: TRBJ2-3
clone size: -
V gene: TRBV7-8
D gene: -
CDR3 protein: CASSLRDFTDTQYF
CDR3 DNA: TGTGCCAGCAGCCTTAGGGACTTCACAGATACGCAGTATTTT

CDR3 length: 12
J gene: TRBJ1-2
clone size: -
V gene: TRBV28
D gene: -
CDR3 protein: CASSTKGYGYTF
CDR3 DNA: TGTGCCAGCTCCACCAAGGGGTATGGCTACACCTTC

CDR3 length: 18
J gene: TRBJ1-1
clone size: -
V gene: TRBV6-2/TRBV6-3
D gene: -
CDR3 protein: CASSSTFGVGTENTEAFF
CDR3 DNA: TGTGCCAGCAGTTCCACCTTTGGGGTCGGAACAGAGAACACTGAAGCTTTCTTT

CDR3 length: 15
J gene: TRBJ2-3
clone size: -
V gene: TRBV20-1
D gene: TRBD2
CDR3 protein: CSAVISGGAADTQYF
CDR3 DNA: TGCAGTGCTGTGATAAGCGGGGGGGCTGCAGATACGCAGTATTTT

CDR3 length: 14
J gene: TRBJ1-1
clone size: many
V gene: TRBV9
D gene: -
CDR3 protein: CASSAGYPNTEAFF
CDR3 DNA: TGTGCCAGCAGCGCGGGGTATCCTAACACTGAAGCTTTCTTT

CDR3 length: 13
J gene: TRBJ2-7
clone size: few
V gene: TRBV7-7
D gene: -
CDR3 protein: CASSQALRGKQYF
CDR3 DNA: TGTGCTAGCAGTCAAGCATTACGGGGGAAGCAGTACTTC